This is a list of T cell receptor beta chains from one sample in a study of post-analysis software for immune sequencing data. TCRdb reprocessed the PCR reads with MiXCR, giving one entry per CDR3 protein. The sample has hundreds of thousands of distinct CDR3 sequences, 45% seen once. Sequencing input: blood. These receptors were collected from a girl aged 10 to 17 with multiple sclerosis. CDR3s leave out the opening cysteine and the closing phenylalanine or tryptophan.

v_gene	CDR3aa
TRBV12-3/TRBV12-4	ASSLKGSYEQY
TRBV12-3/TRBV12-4	ASSLRVEQF
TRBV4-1	ASSAGTGLGGTDMQY
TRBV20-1	SARTGNTDTQY
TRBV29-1	SVEAGQGAYNEQF
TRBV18	ASSTGQGRSYEQY
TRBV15	ATRVLPNTGELF
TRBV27	ASSLKQISTYNEQF
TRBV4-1	ASSQEPLGGRRTDTQY
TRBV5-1	ASSSSGGATETQY
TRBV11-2	ASRALRGGGNTGELF
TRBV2	ASYSAAYNEQF
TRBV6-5	ASGYQGASYNEQF
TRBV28	ASRAVGSAETQY
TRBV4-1	ASNQGLAYNEQF
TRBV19	ASSPRWEGTDTQY
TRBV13	ASSHYGTSGIQY
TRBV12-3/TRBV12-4	ASSLASWGAVNEQF
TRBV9	ASSVGDRGRGNTEAF
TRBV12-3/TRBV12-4	ASSLGDRFAVVSNQPQH
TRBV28	ASRGGQGSINSPLH
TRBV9	ASSDAGQGDEQF
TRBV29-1	SAVGTQGGEQY
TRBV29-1	SVEGRSDSYNEQF
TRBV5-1	ASSPGLDSYEQY
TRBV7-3	ASSLMVTSGNEQF
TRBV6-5	ASSYSKGLAGAFQETQY
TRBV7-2	ASRPGTTREKLF
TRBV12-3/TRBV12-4	ASSLTPGLRTDTQY
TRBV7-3	ASSQRVSDTQY
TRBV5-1	ASSPRSMNTEAF